These 21 T cell receptor beta chains came from one sample sequenced in a study of cytomegalovirus exposure and HLA in healthy donors listed by TCRdb under 2017. Library construction relied on the immunoSEQ multiplex PCR assay. The multiplex PCR relied on a mix of 60 forward primers for TCR Vbeta segments and 13 reverse primers for TCR Jbeta segments. As stored in TCRdb, this immuneACCESS dataset retains in-frame rearrangements with V and J assigned. A fraction of the clones does not appear; measured against another copy, unresolved V genes explain less than half of the discrepancy, and the remainder lacks a known reason. The sample records hundreds of thousands of clones, under 80% of which are singletons. Of the sample, less than 2% is held by the ten largest clones. The sequenced sample was PBMCs. These receptors all come from a woman younger than 45 in good health and CMV-seronegative.

The rearrangement joins TRBV5-4 to TRBJ2-7; TRBD2 matches at 9 bases. CDR1 is SGHNT and CDR2 is YYREEE in the germline V gene (reference sequence). The CDR3 contains 14 residues. Losses at the gene ends were 2 bases for V and 0 bases for J; bases not matched to a gene: 0. CDR3 in amino acids: CASSFSGSSYEQYF. CDR3 in DNA: TGTGCCAGCAGCTTTAGCGGGAGCTCCTACGAGCAGTACTTC.

J is TRBJ1-5 and V is TRBV7-9; D not resolved. The germline V gene encodes CDR1 SEHNR and CDR2 FQNEAQ (reference sequence). The CDR3 sequence is 15 residues long. With 0 bases removed from V and 4 bases from J, the gap between germline ends came to 10 bases. The CDR3 is CASSLASAGNQPQHF. The CDR3 coding sequence is TGTGCCAGCAGCTTAGCATCGGCGGGGAATCAGCCCCAGCATTTT.

The rearrangement uses TRBV7-2 and TRBJ2-1, with 10 nucleotides matching TRBD2. Germline CDR1 SGHTA, CDR2 FQGNSA. CDR3 length: 16 amino acids. V was clipped by 5 bases and J by 4 bases; unmatched bases: 8. The CDR3 DNA is TGTGCCAGCAGCATAACCGGGACTAGCGTATACAATGAGCAGTTCTTC. This encodes CASSITGTSVYNEQFF. Filled out from reference TRBV7-2 and TRBJ2-1, the complete variable domain reads GAGVSQSPSNKVTEKGKDVELRCDPISGHTALYWYRQSLGQGLEFLIYFQGNSAPDKSGLPSDRFSAERTGGSVSTLTIQRTQQEDSAVYLCASSITGTSVYNEQFFGPGTRLTVL.

This clone was picked up one time. This chain joins TRBV11-2 and TRBJ2-5; 10 bases fit TRBD2. TRBJ2-7 explains the end of the DNA better; the J call may be wrong. CDR1 and CDR2 (germline): SGHAT, FQNNGV. The CDR3 is made up of 15 amino acids. The CDR3 DNA sequence: TGTGCCAGCAGCTTAGTTCTAGCGGGAGTGCACGAGCAGTACTTC. This codes for CASSLVLAGVHEQYF.

The table lists this clone with a count of one. V gene TRBV4-1 combines with J gene TRBJ2-1, with no clear D. Germline loops: CDR1 MGHRA, CDR2 YSYEKL. This CDR3 has 14 amino acids. The V gene lost 1 base and the J gene lost 5 bases, with 9 bases spanning the gap. This chain's CDR3 is CASSQVGRNNEQFF. The CDR3 DNA reads as TGCGCCAGCAGCCAAGTGGGCAGGAACAATGAGCAGTTCTTC.

This chain connects TRBV5-1 to TRBJ1-2, with 9 positions matching TRBD1. Germline V gene lookup returns CDR1 SGHRS and CDR2 YFSETQ. V shed 4 bases and J 13 bases; nucleotides not matched to a gene: 14. The CDR3 has 14 amino acids. CDR3 bases: TGCGCCAGCAGCGAAGGACAGGGGAGCTCCCCCGGCACCTTC. The encoded protein is CASSEGQGSSPGTF.

V usage is TRBV9 and J usage is TRBJ2-5, with D possibly matching TRBD1 (6 bases). The CDR3 extends over 14 amino acids. Germline loops: CDR1 SGDLS, CDR2 YYNGEE. V was trimmed by 4 bases and J by 5 bases, leaving 15 bases between them. The CDR3 loop reads CASSPRTVGETQYF. As DNA, the CDR3 is TGTGCCAGCAGCCCACGGACAGTTGGGGAGACCCAGTACTTC.

The chain combines TRBV30 with TRBJ1-2; TRBD1 aligns across 8 bases. The CDR3 has 14 amino acids. V lost 2 bases, J lost 3 bases, and 5 bases stayed unmatched. From germline, CDR1 is GTSNPN and CDR2 SVGIG (reference sequence). CDR3 bases: TGTGCCTGGAGTTACGGACAGGGAGACTATGGCTACACCTTC. Amino acid sequence: CAWSYGQGDYGYTF.

The chain joins TRBV10-1 to TRBJ2-3, with TRBD2 matching 11 bases. The germline V gene encodes CDR1 WNHNN and CDR2 SYGVQD (reference sequence). With 6 bases clipped from V and 2 bases from J, the junction kept 4 bases outside the gene matches. The length of the CDR3 is 15 residues. CDR3 region: CASSPLAGDTDTQYF. CDR3 DNA: TGCGCCAGCAGCCCACTAGCGGGGGACACAGATACGCAGTATTTT.

This clone was seen a few times. V is TRBV29-1 and J is TRBJ2-5, with 11 bases identical to TRBD2. The J segment lost 4 bases and the V segment lost 7 bases, leaving 11 bases of the junction unmatched. The germline CDR1 and CDR2 sequences are SQVTM and ANQGSEA. There are 15 residues in the CDR3. CDR3: CSARLLAGGGETQYF. CDR3 bases: TGCAGCGCTCGCCTTCTAGCGGGAGGCGGAGAGACCCAGTACTTC.

The chain carries TRBV19 and TRBJ1-5; TRBD1 aligns across 11 bases. CDR3 length: 15 amino acids. Losses at the gene ends were 5 bases for V and 12 bases for J; bases not matched to a gene: 12. The germline V gene has CDR1 LNHDA and CDR2 SQIVND (reference sequence). DNA for the CDR3: TGTGCCAGTAGTGCGCGGGACAGGGGGTCCCCTTTCCAGCATTTT. Translating gives CASSARDRGSPFQHF.

This clone showed up just once. Germline and junction disagree at one end, which may indicate a read error. This chain uses TRBV5-1 with TRBJ1-2; D might be TRBD1 (6 bases). The germline CDR1 and CDR2 sequences are SGHRS and YFSETQ. This CDR3 has 14 amino acids. CDR3 DNA sequence: TGCGCCAGCAGCATTGGGGGGGGGCTGGATGGCTACTCCTTC. This sequence encodes CASSIGGGLDGYSF.

J is TRBJ2-7 and V is TRBV6-5; 7 nucleotides match TRBD1. The V gene's germline CDR1 is MNHEY and CDR2 SVGAGI. The CDR3 is 15 amino acids. The ends lost 4 bases at V and 5 bases at J; junction bases unmatched: 11. CDR3 residues: CASSSDDRAQNEQYF. The CDR3 coding sequence is TGTGCCAGCAGTTCGGACGACAGGGCTCAGAACGAGCAGTACTTC.

The V call is TRBV7-9, the J call TRBJ2-7; D unclear. Germline CDR1 reads SEHNR; CDR2 reads FQNEAQ (reference sequence). CDR3 length: 13 residues. Trimming left V 5 bases short and J 0 bases short, with 8 bases between. The CDR3 DNA reads TGTGCCAGCAGCCCCTACCCCTCCTACGAGCAGTACTTC. Protein product: CASSPYPSYEQYF.

This clone was found a few times. The chain recombines TRBV19 with TRBJ2-3; D is perhaps TRBD2 (7 bases). Germline V lookup: CDR1 LNHDA, CDR2 SQIVND (reference sequence). V was clipped by 5 bases and J by 1 base, with 19 bases between them. This CDR3 contains 17 residues. The CDR3 sequence is CASSPPVAGARTDTQYF. DNA of the CDR3: TGTGCCAGTAGTCCGCCCGTCGCGGGGGCCCGCACAGATACGCAGTATTTT.

This clone has only one observation. The chain joins TRBV7-6 to TRBJ2-7; 7 nucleotides agree with TRBD2. CDR1 SGHVS and CDR2 FNYEAQ come from the germline V gene. The CDR3 is made up of 16 amino acids. V lost 5 bases, J lost 7 bases, and 17 bases stayed unmatched. For the CDR3, the DNA is TGTGCCAGCAGCCTATTTGGGGGAGGGGAGGGCTTTGAGCAGTACTTC. It is translated as CASSLFGGGEGFEQYF.

This chain links TRBV2 with TRBJ2-5, with a weak D call TRBD2 (5 bases). CDR3 size: 11 residues. CDR1 is SNHLY and CDR2 is FYNNEI in the germline V gene. The CDR3: CAGLNQETQYF. As DNA, the CDR3 is TGTGCAGGACTTAACCAAGAGACCCAGTACTTC.

This chain connects TRBV30 to TRBJ2-1, with D unclear. This CDR3 spans 12 amino acids. Per germline, CDR1 GTSNPN and CDR2 SVGIG (reference sequence). Trimming removed 3 bases at V and 9 bases at J, with 12 bases between. The DNA of the CDR3 is TGTGCCTGGAGCCATCCCGGCGGTGAGCAGTTCTTC. Protein: CAWSHPGGEQFF. Filled out from reference TRBV30 and TRBJ2-1, the complete variable domain reads SQTIHQWPATLVQPVGSPLSLECTVEGTSNPNLYWYRQAAGRGLQLLFYSVGIGQISSEVPQNLSASRPQDRQFILSSKKLLLSDSGFYLCAWSHPGGEQFFGPGTRLTVL.

The CDR3: CASSVTRSGTQYF. The CDR3 coding sequence is TGTGCCAGCAGCGTGACCCGCTCGGGGACCCAGTACTTC. The genes are TRBV7-2 and TRBJ2-5; no clear D. Germline V gene data show CDR1 as SGHTA and CDR2 as FQGNSA. Deletions cut 5 bases from V and 7 bases from J, with 14 bases between. The CDR3 contains 13 residues.

This rearrangement joins TRBV2 to TRBJ2-7; 11 bases match TRBD2. This CDR3 spans 16 amino acids. Germline CDR1 SNHLY, CDR2 FYNNEI. The V gene end was trimmed by 6 bases and the J gene end by 3 bases; junction bases not matched to a gene: 10. The CDR3: CASRGLSGRAVYEQYF. CDR3 DNA: TGTGCCAGCAGAGGACTTAGCGGGAGGGCCGTCTACGAGCAGTACTTC.

The chain is built from TRBV2 and TRBJ2-1; D not resolved. The CDR3 extends over 13 amino acids. Germline CDR1 reads SNHLY; CDR2 reads FYNNEI. The V and J ends lost 4 bases and 4 bases respectively, with 8 bases between them. In nucleotides, the CDR3 is TGTGCCAGCAGTGGACTGGCATACAATGAGCAGTTCTTC. It is translated as CASSGLAYNEQFF.